The clone carrying this TCR beta chain has only one observation. The ends lost 2 bases at V and 7 bases at J; junction bases unmatched: 10. The CDR3 is 14 residues long. Germline-derived CDR1 and CDR2 are GTSNPN and SVGIG (reference sequence). The data were produced by immunoSEQ multiplex PCR, yet TCRdb's version contains in-frame clones alone and is incomplete. Of about 100,000 clones in the sample, 70% to 90% were seen once. These data originate in a study of T cell responses to AZD1222 COVID-19 vaccine. Study at large: Pooled together were second doses at about 4 or about 12 weeks.

This chain connects TRBV30 to TRBJ1-2; 7 positions match TRBD1. The clonotype originates from an adult in good health. Sequenced here: peripheral blood, sampled on day 0 of AZD1222 vaccination. CDR3 residues: CAWSPTGVQGGYTF. The CDR3 coding sequence is TGTGCCTGGAGTCCAACAGGGGTTCAAGGTGGCTACACCTTC.